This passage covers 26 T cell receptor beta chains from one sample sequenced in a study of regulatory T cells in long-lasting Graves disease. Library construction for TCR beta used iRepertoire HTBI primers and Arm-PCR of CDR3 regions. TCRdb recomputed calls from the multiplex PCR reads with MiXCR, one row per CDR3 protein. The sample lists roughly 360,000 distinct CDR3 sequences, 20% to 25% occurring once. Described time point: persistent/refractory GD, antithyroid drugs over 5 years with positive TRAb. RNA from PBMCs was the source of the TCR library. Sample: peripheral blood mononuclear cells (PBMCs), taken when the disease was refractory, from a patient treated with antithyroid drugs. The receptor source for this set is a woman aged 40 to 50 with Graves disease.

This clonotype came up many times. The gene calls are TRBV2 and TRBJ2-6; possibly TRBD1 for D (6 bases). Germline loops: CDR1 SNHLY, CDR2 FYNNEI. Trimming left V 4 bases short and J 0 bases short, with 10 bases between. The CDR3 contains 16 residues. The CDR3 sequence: CASSADRYSGANVLTF. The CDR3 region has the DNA TGTGCCAGCAGTGCCGACAGGTACTCTGGGGCCAACGTCCTGACTTTC.

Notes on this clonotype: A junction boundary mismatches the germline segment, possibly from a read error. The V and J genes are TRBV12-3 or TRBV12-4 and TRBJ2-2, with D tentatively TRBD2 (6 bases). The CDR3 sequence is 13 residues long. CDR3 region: CASSLGFGGELLF. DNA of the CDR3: TGTGCCAGCAGTTTAGGTTTCGGCGGGGAGCTGCTTTTT.

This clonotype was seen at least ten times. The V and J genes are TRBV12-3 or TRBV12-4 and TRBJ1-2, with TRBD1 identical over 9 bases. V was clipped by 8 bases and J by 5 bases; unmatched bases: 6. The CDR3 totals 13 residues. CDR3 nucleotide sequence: TGTGCCAGCCGACAGGGGGGTAGATATGGCTACACCTTC. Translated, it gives CASRQGGRYGYTF.

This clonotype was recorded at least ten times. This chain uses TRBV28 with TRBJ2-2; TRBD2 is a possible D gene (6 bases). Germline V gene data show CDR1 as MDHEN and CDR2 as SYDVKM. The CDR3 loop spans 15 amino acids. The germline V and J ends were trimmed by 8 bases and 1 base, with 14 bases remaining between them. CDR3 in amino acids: CASGGAQGNTGELFF. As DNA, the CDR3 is TGTGCCAGCGGCGGGGCCCAGGGGAACACCGGGGAGCTGTTTTTT.

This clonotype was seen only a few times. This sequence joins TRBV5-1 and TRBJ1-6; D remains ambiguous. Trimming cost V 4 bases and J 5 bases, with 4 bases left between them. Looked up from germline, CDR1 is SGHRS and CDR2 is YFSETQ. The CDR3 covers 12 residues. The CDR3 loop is CASSNDNSPLHF. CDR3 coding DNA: TGCGCCAGCAGCAATGATAATTCACCCCTCCACTTT.

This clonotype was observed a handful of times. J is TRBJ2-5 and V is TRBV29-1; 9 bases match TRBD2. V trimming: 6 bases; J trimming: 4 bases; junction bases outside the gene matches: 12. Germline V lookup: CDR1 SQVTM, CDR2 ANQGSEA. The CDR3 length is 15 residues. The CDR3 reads CSVLGGLAGAETQYF. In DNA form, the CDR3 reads TGCAGCGTCCTTGGGGGGTTAGCGGGAGCAGAGACCCAGTACTTC.

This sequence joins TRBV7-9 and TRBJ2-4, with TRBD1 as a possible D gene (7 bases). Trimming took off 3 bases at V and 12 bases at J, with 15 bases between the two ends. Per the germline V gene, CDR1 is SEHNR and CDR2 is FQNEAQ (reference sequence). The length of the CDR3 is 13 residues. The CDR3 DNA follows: TGTGCCAGCAGCTTCCAACCAGGGGGGTATCAGTACTTC. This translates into CASSFQPGGYQYF.

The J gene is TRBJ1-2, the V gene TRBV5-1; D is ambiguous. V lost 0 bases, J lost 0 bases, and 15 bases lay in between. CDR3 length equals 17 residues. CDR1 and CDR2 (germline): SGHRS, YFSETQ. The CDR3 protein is CASSLGSIWGTNYGYTF. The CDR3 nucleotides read TGCGCCAGCAGCTTGGGTTCAATCTGGGGTACTAACTATGGCTACACCTTC.

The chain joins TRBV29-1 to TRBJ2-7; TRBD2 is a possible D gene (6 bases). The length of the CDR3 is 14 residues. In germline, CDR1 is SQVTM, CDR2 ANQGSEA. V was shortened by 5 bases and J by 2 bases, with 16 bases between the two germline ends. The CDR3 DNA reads TGCAGCGTTACCTCGAGCGGAGGGACCTACGAGCAGTACTTC. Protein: CSVTSSGGTYEQYF.

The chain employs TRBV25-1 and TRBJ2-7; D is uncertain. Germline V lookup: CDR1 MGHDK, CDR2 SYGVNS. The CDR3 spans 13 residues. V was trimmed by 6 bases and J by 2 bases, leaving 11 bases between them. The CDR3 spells CASRRTDTYEQYF. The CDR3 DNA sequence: TGTGCCAGCAGACGGACGGATACCTACGAGCAGTACTTC.

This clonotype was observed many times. The CDR3 DNA reads as TGTGCCAGCAGGGACTTTAACAATCAGCCCCAGCATTTT. It codes for CASRDFNNQPQHF. This sequence joins TRBV6-2 or TRBV6-3 and TRBJ1-5, with D uncertain. The germline V gene has CDR1 MNHEY and CDR2 SVGEGT. The germline V and J ends were trimmed by 6 bases and 3 bases, with 9 bases remaining between them. CDR3 length: 13 residues.

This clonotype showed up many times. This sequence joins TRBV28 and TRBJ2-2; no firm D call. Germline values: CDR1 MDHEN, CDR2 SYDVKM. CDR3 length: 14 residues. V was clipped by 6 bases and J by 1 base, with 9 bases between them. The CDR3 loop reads CASSLRRNTGELFF. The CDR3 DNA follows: TGTGCCAGCAGCTTGCGGAGGAACACCGGGGAGCTGTTTTTT.

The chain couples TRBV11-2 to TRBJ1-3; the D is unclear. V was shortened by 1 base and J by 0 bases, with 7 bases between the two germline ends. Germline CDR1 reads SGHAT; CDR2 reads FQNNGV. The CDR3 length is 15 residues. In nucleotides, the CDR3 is TGTGCCAGCAGCTTAGTTAGGGACTCTGGAAACACCATATATTTT. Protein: CASSLVRDSGNTIYF.

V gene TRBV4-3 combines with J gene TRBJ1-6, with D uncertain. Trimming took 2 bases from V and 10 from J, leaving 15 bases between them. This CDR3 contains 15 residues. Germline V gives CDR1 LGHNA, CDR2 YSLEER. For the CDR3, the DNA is TGCGCCAGCAGCCAACGGACTGGCGGGTGGTCACCCCTCCACTTT. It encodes CASSQRTGGWSPLHF.

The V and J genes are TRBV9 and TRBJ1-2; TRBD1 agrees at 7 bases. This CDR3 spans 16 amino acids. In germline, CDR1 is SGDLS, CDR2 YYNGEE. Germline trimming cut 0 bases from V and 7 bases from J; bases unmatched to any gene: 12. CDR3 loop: CASSVATGRQGSGYTF. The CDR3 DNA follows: TGTGCCAGCAGCGTAGCTACAGGGCGACAGGGAAGTGGCTACACCTTC.

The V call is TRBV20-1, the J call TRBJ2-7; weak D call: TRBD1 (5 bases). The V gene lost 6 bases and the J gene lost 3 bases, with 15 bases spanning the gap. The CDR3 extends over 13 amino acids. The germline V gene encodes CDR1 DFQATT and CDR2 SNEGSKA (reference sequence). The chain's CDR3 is CSARTPIIYEQYF. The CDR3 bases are TGCAGTGCCCGGACACCTATAATCTACGAGCAGTACTTC.

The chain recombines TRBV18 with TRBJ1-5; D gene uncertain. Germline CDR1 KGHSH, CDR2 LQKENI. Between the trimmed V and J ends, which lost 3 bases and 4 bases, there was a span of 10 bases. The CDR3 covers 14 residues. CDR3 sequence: CASSPRGYNQPQHF. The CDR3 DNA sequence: TGTGCCAGCTCACCCCGGGGTTATAATCAGCCCCAGCATTTT. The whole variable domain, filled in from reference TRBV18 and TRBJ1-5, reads NAGVMQNPRHLVRRRGQEARLRCSPMKGHSHVYWYRQLPEEGLKFMVYLQKENIIDESGMPKERFSAEFPKEGPSILRIQQVVRGDSAAYFCASSPRGYNQPQHFGDGTRLSIL.

The CDR3 region has the DNA TGTGCCAGCAGCCCCGAACCGGGACCCTTCTTCGGGGTAGCCAAAAACATTCAGTACTTC. This gives the protein CASSPEPGPFFGVAKNIQYF. The J gene is TRBJ2-4, the V gene TRBV7-8, with D perhaps being TRBD1 or TRBD2 (5 bases each). The V end was cut by 5 bases, the J end by 0 bases, with 26 bases between. Germline CDR1 and CDR2: SGHVS and FQNEAQ. This CDR3 region has 20 residues. The whole variable domain, remainder taken from reference TRBV7-8 and TRBJ2-4, is GAGVSQSPRYKVAKRGQDVALRCDPISGHVSLFWYQQALGQGPEFLTYFQNEAQLDKSGLPSDRFFAERPEGSVSTLKIQRTQQEDSAVYLCASSPEPGPFFGVAKNIQYFGAGTRLSVL.

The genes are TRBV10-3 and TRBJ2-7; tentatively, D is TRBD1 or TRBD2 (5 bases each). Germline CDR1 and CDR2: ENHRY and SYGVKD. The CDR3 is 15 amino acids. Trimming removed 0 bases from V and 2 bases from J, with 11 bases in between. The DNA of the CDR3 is TGTGCCATCAGTGAGTCGGGGGTGGTTCCCTACGAGCAGTACTTC. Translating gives CAISESGVVPYEQYF.

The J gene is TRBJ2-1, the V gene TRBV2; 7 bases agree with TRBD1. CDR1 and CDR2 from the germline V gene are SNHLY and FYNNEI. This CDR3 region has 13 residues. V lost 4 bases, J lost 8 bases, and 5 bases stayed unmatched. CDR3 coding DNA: TGTGCCAGCAGTGGACAGGGTAACCATGAGCAGTTCTTC. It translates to CASSGQGNHEQFF. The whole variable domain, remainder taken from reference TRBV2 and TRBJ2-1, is EPEVTQTPSHQVTQMGQEVILRCVPISNHLYFYWYRQILGQKVEFLVSFYNNEISEKSEIFDDQFSVERPDGSNFTLKIRSTKLEDSAMYFCASSGQGNHEQFFGPGTRLTVL.

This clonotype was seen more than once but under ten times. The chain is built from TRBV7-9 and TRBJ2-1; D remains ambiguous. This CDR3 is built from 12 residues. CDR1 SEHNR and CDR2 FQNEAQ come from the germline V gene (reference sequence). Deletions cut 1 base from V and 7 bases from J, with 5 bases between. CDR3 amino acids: CASSLVRNEQFF. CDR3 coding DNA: TGTGCCAGCAGCTTAGTCCGGAATGAGCAGTTCTTC.

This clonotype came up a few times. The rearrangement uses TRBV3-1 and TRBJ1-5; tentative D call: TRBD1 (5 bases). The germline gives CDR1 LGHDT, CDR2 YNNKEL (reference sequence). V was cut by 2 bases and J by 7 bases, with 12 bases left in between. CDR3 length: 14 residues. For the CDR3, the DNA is TGTGCCAGCAGCCAACAGGGTTCCGAACAGCCCCAGCATTTT. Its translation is CASSQQGSEQPQHF.

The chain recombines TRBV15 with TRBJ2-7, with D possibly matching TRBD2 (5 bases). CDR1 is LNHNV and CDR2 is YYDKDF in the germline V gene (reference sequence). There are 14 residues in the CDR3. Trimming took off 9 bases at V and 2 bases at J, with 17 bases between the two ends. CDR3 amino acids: CATEADGKTYEQYF. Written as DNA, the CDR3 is TGTGCCACGGAAGCGGACGGAAAGACCTACGAGCAGTACTTC.

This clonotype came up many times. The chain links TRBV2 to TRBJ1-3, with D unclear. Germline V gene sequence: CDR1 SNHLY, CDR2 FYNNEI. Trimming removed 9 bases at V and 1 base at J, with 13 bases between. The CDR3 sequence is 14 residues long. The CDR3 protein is CASLPIRSGNTIYF. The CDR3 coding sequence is TGTGCCAGTCTTCCCATCCGATCTGGAAACACCATATATTTT.

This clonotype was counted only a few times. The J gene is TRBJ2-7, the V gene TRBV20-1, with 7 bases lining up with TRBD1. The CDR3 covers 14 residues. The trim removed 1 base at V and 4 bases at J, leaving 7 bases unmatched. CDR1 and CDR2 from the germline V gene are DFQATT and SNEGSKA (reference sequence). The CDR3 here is CSARGSGTAYEQYF. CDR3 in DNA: TGCAGTGCTAGAGGATCCGGGACAGCTTACGAGCAGTACTTC.

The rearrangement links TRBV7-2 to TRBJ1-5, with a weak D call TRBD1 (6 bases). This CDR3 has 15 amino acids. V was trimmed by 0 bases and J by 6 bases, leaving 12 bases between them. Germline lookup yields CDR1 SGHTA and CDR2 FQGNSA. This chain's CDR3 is CASSLAPGDIQPQHF. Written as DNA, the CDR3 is TGTGCCAGCAGCTTAGCCCCAGGGGATATTCAGCCCCAGCATTTT.